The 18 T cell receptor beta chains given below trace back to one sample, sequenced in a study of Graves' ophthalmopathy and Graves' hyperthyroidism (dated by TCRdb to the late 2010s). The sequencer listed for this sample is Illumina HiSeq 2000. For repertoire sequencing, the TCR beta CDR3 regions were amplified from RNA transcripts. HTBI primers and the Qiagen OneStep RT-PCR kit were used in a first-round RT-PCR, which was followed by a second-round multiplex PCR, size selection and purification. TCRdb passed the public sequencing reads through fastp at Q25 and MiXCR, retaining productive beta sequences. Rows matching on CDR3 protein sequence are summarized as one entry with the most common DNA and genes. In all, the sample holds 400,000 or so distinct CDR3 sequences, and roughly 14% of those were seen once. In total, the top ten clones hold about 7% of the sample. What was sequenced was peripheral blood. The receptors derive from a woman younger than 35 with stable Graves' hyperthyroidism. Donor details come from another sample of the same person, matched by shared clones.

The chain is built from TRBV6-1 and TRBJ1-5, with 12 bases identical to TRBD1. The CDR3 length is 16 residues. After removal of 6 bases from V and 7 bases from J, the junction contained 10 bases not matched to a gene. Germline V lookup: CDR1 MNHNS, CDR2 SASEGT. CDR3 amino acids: CASRTPGQGARQPQHF. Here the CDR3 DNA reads TGTGCCAGCAGGACACCGGGACAGGGGGCACGACAGCCCCAGCATTTT.

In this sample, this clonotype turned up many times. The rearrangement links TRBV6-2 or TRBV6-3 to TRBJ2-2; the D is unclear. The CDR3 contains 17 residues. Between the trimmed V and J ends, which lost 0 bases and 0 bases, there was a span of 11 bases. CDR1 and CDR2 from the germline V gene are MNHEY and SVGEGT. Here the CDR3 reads CASSYSEQEPNTGELFF. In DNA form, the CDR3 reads TGTGCCAGCAGTTACTCTGAGCAGGAGCCGAACACCGGGGAGCTGTTTTTT.

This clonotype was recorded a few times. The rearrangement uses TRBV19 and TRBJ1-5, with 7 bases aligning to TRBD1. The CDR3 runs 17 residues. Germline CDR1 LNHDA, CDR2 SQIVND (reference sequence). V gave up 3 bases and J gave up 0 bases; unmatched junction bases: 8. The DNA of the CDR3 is TGTGCCAGTAGTATTGGGCCAGGGGGGTATAGCAATCAGCCCCAGCATTTT. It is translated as CASSIGPGGYSNQPQHF.

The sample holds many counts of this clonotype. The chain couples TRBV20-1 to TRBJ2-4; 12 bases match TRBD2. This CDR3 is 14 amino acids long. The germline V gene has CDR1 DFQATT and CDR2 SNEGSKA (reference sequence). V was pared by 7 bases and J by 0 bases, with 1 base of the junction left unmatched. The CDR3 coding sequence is TGCAGTGGACTAGCGGGGGTAGCCAAAAACATTCAGTACTTC. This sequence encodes CSGLAGVAKNIQYF.

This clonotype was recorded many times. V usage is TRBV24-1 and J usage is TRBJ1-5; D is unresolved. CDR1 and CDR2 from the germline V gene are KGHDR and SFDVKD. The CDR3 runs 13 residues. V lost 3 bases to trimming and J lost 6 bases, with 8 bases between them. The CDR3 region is CATSDPAIQPQHF. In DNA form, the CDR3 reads TGTGCCACCAGTGATCCCGCGATTCAGCCCCAGCATTTT.

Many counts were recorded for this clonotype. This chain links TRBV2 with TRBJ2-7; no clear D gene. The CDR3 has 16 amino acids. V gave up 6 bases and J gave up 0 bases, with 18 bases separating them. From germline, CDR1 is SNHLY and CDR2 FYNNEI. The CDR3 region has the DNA TGTGCCAGCAGGAAGGGCGGCGGCCGCAACTCCTACGAGCAGTACTTC. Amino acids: CASRKGGGRNSYEQYF.

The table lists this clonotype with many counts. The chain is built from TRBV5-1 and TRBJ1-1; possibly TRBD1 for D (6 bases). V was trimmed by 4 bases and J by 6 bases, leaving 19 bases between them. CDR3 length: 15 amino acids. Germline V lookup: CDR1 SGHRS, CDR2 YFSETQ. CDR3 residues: CASSPLGAQGAEAFF. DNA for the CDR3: TGCGCCAGCAGCCCTTTGGGGGCCCAAGGCGCTGAAGCTTTCTTT.

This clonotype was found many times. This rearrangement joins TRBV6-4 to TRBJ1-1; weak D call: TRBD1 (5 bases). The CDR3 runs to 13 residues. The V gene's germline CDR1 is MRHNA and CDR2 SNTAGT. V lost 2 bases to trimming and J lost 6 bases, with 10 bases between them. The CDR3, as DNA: TGTGCCAGCAGTGACGGGCAGGGTGCTGAAGCTTTCTTT. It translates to CASSDGQGAEAFF.

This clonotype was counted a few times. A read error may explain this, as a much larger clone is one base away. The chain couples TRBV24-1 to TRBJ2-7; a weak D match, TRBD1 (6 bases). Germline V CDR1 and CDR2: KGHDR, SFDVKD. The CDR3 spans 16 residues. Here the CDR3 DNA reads TGTGCCGCCAGTGCCCACCTCAGGGGCATCTCCTACGAGCAGTACTTC. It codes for CAASAHLRGISYEQYF.

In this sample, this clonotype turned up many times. The CDR3 spells CASSVGWRSQPQHF. In DNA, the CDR3 is TGTGCCAGCAGCGTAGGATGGAGGTCTCAGCCCCAGCATTTT. The gene calls are TRBV9 and TRBJ1-5, with D unresolved. Trimming took off 0 bases at V and 6 bases at J, with 10 bases between the two ends. CDR1 is SGDLS and CDR2 is YYNGEE in the germline V gene. The CDR3 spans 14 residues. The whole variable domain, remainder taken from reference TRBV9 and TRBJ1-5, is DSGVTQTPKHLITATGQRVTLRCSPRSGDLSVYWYQQSLDQGLQFLIQYYNGEERAKGNILERFSAQQFPDLHSELNLSSLELGDSALYFCASSVGWRSQPQHFGDGTRLSIL.

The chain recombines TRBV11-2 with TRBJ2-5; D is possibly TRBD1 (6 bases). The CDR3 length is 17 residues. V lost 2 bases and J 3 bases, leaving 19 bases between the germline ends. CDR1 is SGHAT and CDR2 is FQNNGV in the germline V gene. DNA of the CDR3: TGTGCCAGCAGCTTAATCGGTAGGGGACAAACAAAAGAGACCCAGTACTTC. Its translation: CASSLIGRGQTKETQYF.

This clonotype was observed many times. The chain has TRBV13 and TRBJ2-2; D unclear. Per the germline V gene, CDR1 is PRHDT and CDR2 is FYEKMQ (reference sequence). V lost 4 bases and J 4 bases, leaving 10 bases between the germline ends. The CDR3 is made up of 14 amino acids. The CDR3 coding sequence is TGTGCCAGCAGCTCTAGTCAGTTCACCGGGGAGCTGTTTTTT. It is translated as CASSSSQFTGELFF. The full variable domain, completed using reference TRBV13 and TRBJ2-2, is AAGVIQSPRHLIKEKRETATLKCYPIPRHDTVYWYQQGPGQDPQFLISFYEKMQSDKGSIPDRFSAQQFSDYHSELNMSSLELGDSALYFCASSSSQFTGELFFGEGSRLTVL.

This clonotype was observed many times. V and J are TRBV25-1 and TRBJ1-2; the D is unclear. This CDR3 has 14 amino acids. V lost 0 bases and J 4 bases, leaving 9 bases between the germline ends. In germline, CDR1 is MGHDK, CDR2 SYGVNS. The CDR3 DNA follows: TGTGCCAGCAGTGAATACGGGCAGATCTATGGCTACACCTTC. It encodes CASSEYGQIYGYTF.

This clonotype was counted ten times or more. The CDR3 spells CASSFGTGPYEQYF. CDR3 in DNA: TGTGCCAGCAGTTTTGGGACAGGGCCCTACGAGCAGTACTTC. The chain carries TRBV12-3 or TRBV12-4 and TRBJ2-7; TRBD1 matches 9 bases. Trimming cost V 3 bases and J 2 bases; bases outside gene matches: 2. The CDR3 consists of 14 residues.

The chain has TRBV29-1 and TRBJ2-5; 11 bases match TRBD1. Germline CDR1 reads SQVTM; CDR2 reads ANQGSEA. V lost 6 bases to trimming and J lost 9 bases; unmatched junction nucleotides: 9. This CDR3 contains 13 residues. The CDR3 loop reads CSVGTGGEGAQYF. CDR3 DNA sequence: TGCAGCGTGGGGACAGGGGGTGAGGGGGCCCAGTACTTC.

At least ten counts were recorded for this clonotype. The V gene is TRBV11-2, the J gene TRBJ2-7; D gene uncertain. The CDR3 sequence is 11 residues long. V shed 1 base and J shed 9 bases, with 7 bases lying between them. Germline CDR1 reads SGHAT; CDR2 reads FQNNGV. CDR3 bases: TGTGCCAGCAGCTTAGTGGTACGGCAGTACTTC. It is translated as CASSLVVRQYF.

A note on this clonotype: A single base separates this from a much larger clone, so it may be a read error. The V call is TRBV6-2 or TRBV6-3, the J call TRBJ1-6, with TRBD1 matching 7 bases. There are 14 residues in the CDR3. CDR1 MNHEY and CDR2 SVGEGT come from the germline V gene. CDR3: CASSWTGRDSHLHF. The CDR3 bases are TGTGCCAGCAGTTGGACAGGCCGGGATTCACACCTCCACTTT.

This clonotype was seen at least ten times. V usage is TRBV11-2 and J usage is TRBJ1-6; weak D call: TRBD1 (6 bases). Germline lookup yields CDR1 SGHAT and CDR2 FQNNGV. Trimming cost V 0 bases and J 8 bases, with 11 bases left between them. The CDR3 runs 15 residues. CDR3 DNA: TGTGCCAGCAGCTTAGATGGGACAAGTCATTCACCCCTCCACTTT. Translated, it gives CASSLDGTSHSPLHF. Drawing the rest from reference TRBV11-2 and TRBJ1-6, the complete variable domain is EAGVAQSPRYKIIEKRQSVAFWCNPISGHATLYWYQQILGQGPKLLIQFQNNGVVDDSQLPKDRFSAERLKGVDSTLKIQPAKLEDSAVYLCASSLDGTSHSPLHFGNGTRLTVT.